These T cell receptor beta chains were read from a single sample in a study of blood T cell repertoires in COVID-19. Some clones are missing from TCRdb's copy, which holds only in-frame ones; the method was immunoSEQ multiplex PCR. The sample holds 140,000 to 150,000 clones, about 84% seen once. Material for sequencing was peripheral blood. The receptor source for this set is a man in his fifties or sixties with active or convalescent COVID-19. Each CDR3 is given with its conserved first and last residue. Each record gives: D gene, V gene, clone size, J gene, CDR3 protein, CDR3 DNA. D genes are given only for firm matches. Clone size is stated in some rows and not others, as once, few, many or a class when expanded.

-,TRBV29-1,few,TRBJ2-7,CSVRAGDSYEQYF,TGCAGCGTTAGGGCAGGGGATTCCTACGAGCAGTACTTC
TRBD2,TRBV9,-,TRBJ2-7,CASSVGSGSVYEQYF,TGTGCCAGCAGCGTTGGGAGCGGGAGTGTATACGAGCAGTACTTC
TRBD1,TRBV7-2,-,TRBJ1-2,CASSQDRGRYGYTF,TGTGCCAGCAGCCAGGACAGGGGAAGATATGGCTACACCTTC
TRBD1,TRBV10-3,-,TRBJ2-2,CAIRPTGGRDTGELFF,TGTGCCATCAGGCCCACAGGGGGTCGGGACACCGGGGAGCTGTTTTTT
TRBD1,TRBV5-6,-,TRBJ2-5,CASSLPGQGGLETQYF,TGTGCCAGCAGCTTACCCGGACAGGGAGGACTAGAGACCCAGTACTTC
-,TRBV12-5,-,TRBJ2-1,CASGLPPGREQFF,TGTGCTAGTGGTTTGCCCCCCGGGAGAGAGCAGTTCTTC
TRBD2,TRBV5-1,-,TRBJ2-1,CASSLISRLAGNEQFF,TGCGCCAGCAGCTTGATAAGCCGACTAGCTGGTAATGAGCAGTTCTTC
-,TRBV6-5,-,TRBJ1-6,CASSYSRPNLSPLHF,TGTGCCAGCAGTTACTCGAGGCCAAATTTGTCACCCCTCCACTTT
TRBD1,TRBV9,-,TRBJ2-7,CASSVGGTESYEQYF,TGTGCCAGCAGCGTAGGGGGGACAGAGTCTTACGAGCAGTACTTC
TRBD2,TRBV5-6,-,TRBJ2-7,CASGRAGVHEQYF,TGTGCCAGTGGACGGGCGGGGGTCCACGAGCAGTACTTC
-,TRBV6-5,few,TRBJ1-1,CASSLTTDEAFF,TGTGCCAGCAGTTTGACCACAGATGAAGCTTTCTTT
TRBD2,TRBV28,-,TRBJ2-1,CASIQSPLVAGGLDEQFF,TGTGCCAGCATTCAGTCCCCTTTGGTAGCGGGAGGGCTGGATGAGCAGTTCTTC
TRBD1,TRBV6-1,-,TRBJ2-5,CASSEGTGRQETQYF,TGTGCCAGCAGTGAAGGGACAGGGCGACAAGAGACCCAGTACTTC
-,TRBV24-1,-,TRBJ1-1,CATTSGVNTEAFF,TGTGCCACCACCTCGGGGGTGAACACTGAAGCTTTCTTT
-,TRBV5-1,-,TRBJ2-7,CASSLAQSNEQYF,TGCGCCAGCAGCTTGGCCCAGTCGAACGAGCAGTACTTC
TRBD2,TRBV7-9,-,TRBJ2-7,CASSLEAGGWYEQYF,TGTGCCAGCAGCTTAGAAGCGGGAGGATGGTACGAGCAGTACTTC
-,TRBV2,-,TRBJ2-3,CASSDGAGSTDTQYF,TGTGCCAGCAGTGACGGGGCGGGGAGCACAGATACGCAGTATTTT
-,TRBV19,once,TRBJ2-7,CASSMFQGPYEQYF,TGTGCCAGTAGTATGTTCCAGGGCCCCTACGAGCAGTACTTC
-,TRBV11-2,-,TRBJ2-2,CASSPVTGELFF,TGTGCCAGCAGCCCAGTCACCGGGGAGCTGTTTTTT
-,TRBV5-6,-,TRBJ2-2,CASSLDTGRGELFF,TGTGCCAGCAGCTTGGATACGGGGAGGGGGGAGCTGTTTTTT
TRBD1,TRBV14,-,TRBJ2-5,CASSQDTGGRSTQYF,TGTGCCAGCAGCCAAGATACAGGGGGAAGGAGTACCCAGTACTTC
TRBD2,TRBV29-1,-,TRBJ2-5,CSVAGGNQETQYF,TGCAGCGTAGCGGGAGGGAACCAAGAGACCCAGTACTTC
-,TRBV11-3,-,TRBJ2-3,CASSLGSPTDTQYF,TGTGCCAGCAGCTTAGGTTCCCCAACAGATACGCAGTATTTT
TRBD1,TRBV4-2,-,TRBJ2-2,CASSQDPGGADTGELFF,TGTGCCAGCAGCCAAGATCCAGGGGGAGCCGACACCGGGGAGCTGTTTTTT
-,TRBV7-9,-,TRBJ2-3,CASSLVGSTDTQYF,TGTGCCAGCAGCTTAGTCGGGAGCACAGATACGCAGTATTTT
-,TRBV7-2,-,TRBJ2-1,CASSFSLSERFF,TGTGCCAGCAGCTTCTCCCTGAGCGAGCGGTTCTTC
-,TRBV28,-,TRBJ2-3,CASTPTGDFRYTDTQYF,TGTGCCAGCACTCCAACCGGGGATTTCCGATACACAGATACGCAGTATTTT
TRBD2,TRBV29-1,-,TRBJ2-7,CSAGTSGISYEQYF,TGCAGCGCCGGGACTAGCGGGATTAGTTACGAGCAGTACTTC
-,TRBV14,-,TRBJ2-2,CASRPDGSYTGELFF,TGTGCCAGCAGACCTGATGGGAGTTACACCGGGGAGCTGTTTTTT
TRBD1,TRBV5-4,-,TRBJ2-2,CASSGQGRRTGELFF,TGTGCCAGCAGTGGACAGGGGAGAAGGACCGGGGAGCTGTTTTTT
-,TRBV29-1,-,TRBJ2-1,CSVVRDEQFF,TGCAGCGTTGTGAGGGATGAGCAGTTCTTC
TRBD1,TRBV25-1,-,TRBJ1-3,CASSESGGANTIYF,TGTGCCAGCAGTGAATCAGGGGGCGCAAACACCATATATTTT
-,TRBV27,-,TRBJ2-7,CASSLGSSPSYEQYF,TGTGCCAGCAGTTTGGGTAGCTCTCCTTCCTACGAGCAGTACTTC
TRBD2,TRBV7-3,-,TRBJ2-1,CASSSAGASYNEQFF,TGTGCCAGCAGCTCGGCGGGAGCCTCCTACAATGAGCAGTTCTTC
-,TRBV12-3/TRBV12-4,-,TRBJ1-5,CASSLREWPQHF,TGTGCCAGCAGTTTACGGGAGTGGCCCCAGCATTTT
-,TRBV13,-,TRBJ2-5,CASSLGQDQETQYF,TGTGCCAGCAGCTTAGGCCAGGACCAAGAGACCCAGTACTTC